The 26 T cell receptor beta chains reported below all come from one sample, sequenced in a study of control samples from healthy donors and cancer patients. Profiling relied on immunoSEQ multiplex PCR, and the TCRdb table lists in-frame clones only, not all of them. In the table there are approximately 120,000 clones, less than 95% of which are singletons. The sequenced sample consisted of blood. The origin of the receptors is a human donor in good health. The donor label of this sample is uncertain.

As regards this clone: The same CDR3 arises from other DNA sequences in this sample as well. V usage is TRBV28 and J usage is TRBJ1-1; D might be TRBD1 (6 bases). V lost 2 bases to trimming and J lost 0 bases, with 19 bases between them. The CDR3 is made up of 18 amino acids. Germline V gives CDR1 MDHEN, CDR2 SYDVKM. For the CDR3, the DNA is TGTGCCAGCAGTTTAGGGGGGGGGCCCGGGACAATGAACACTGAAGCTTTCTTT. It specifies CASSLGGGPGTMNTEAFF.

This clone was counted a single time. The rearrangement joins TRBV5-4 to TRBJ2-2; D is unclear. Germline V lookup: CDR1 SGHNT, CDR2 YYREEE (reference sequence). The CDR3 loop spans 11 amino acids. With 3 bases removed from V and 6 bases from J, the gap between germline ends came to 3 bases. Here the CDR3 DNA reads TGTGCCAGCAGCTCCCCCGGGGAGCTGTTTTTT. Residues: CASSSPGELFF.

The rearrangement links TRBV10-3 to TRBJ1-2; maybe TRBD1 (5 bases). Trimming removed 4 bases from V and 4 bases from J, with 16 bases in between. The CDR3 covers 15 residues. The germline gives CDR1 ENHRY, CDR2 SYGVKD. The CDR3 here is CAISGDIDRSYGYTF. CDR3 sequence (DNA): TGTGCCATCAGTGGAGACATTGACAGATCCTATGGCTACACCTTC.

On this clone itself: The junction does not match germline at one end; this may be a read error. The rearrangement links TRBV24-1 to TRBJ1-1, with 7 bases that match TRBD1. Germline V gene lookup returns CDR1 KGHDR and CDR2 SFDVKD. There are 11 residues in the CDR3. CDR3 nucleotides: TGTGCCACCAGTGATTTAGGGACAGTTGTCTTT. Encoded protein: CATSDLGTVVF.

This clone was seen a handful of times. The rearrangement joins TRBV6-5 to TRBJ2-5; the match to TRBD1 covers 9 bases. The CDR3 spans 15 residues. Germline loops: CDR1 MNHEY, CDR2 SVGAGI. With 8 bases clipped from V and 3 bases from J, the junction kept 10 bases outside the gene matches. The CDR3 here is CASGTGFGSEETQYF. The CDR3 region has the DNA TGTGCCAGCGGGACAGGGTTCGGGAGCGAAGAGACCCAGTACTTC.

The chain joins TRBV24-1 to TRBJ2-7; no definite D call. V was shortened by 4 bases and J by 0 bases, with 9 bases between the two germline ends. The CDR3 has 14 amino acids. Looked up from germline, CDR1 is KGHDR and CDR2 is SFDVKD. Here the CDR3 DNA reads TGTGCCACCAGTGACATAAAGAGCTCCTACGAGCAGTACGTC. Residues: CATSDIKSSYEQYV.

The CDR3, as DNA: TGTGCCTGGTTAGACAGCTATGGCTACACCTTC. Its translation: CAWLDSYGYTF. The chain employs TRBV30 and TRBJ1-2; D possibly corresponds to TRBD1 (5 bases). Germline CDR1 reads GTSNPN; CDR2 reads SVGIG (reference sequence). The CDR3 runs to 11 residues. V shed 5 bases and J shed 4 bases, with 8 bases lying between them.

J is TRBJ1-4 and V is TRBV7-8, with TRBD1 matching over 7 bases. J lost 6 bases, V lost 3 bases, and 4 bases had no gene match. The CDR3 loop spans 14 amino acids. The germline V gene encodes CDR1 SGHVS and CDR2 FQNEAQ. The CDR3: CASSFGQAHEKLFF. Here the CDR3 DNA reads TGTGCCAGCAGCTTCGGACAGGCACATGAAAAACTGTTTTTT.

J is TRBJ2-1 and V is TRBV9, with D perhaps TRBD2 (7 bases). V was clipped by 4 bases and J by 0 bases, with 14 bases between them. This CDR3 comprises 16 residues. The germline CDR1 and CDR2 sequences are SGDLS and YYNGEE. The CDR3 sequence: CASSPLGGASYNEQFF. In DNA, the CDR3 is TGTGCCAGCAGCCCCCTTGGGGGGGCCTCCTACAATGAGCAGTTCTTC.

The gene calls are TRBV24-1 and TRBJ2-1; 11 bases match TRBD2. CDR3 length equals 16 residues. Germline V lookup: CDR1 KGHDR, CDR2 SFDVKD. Trimming removed 2 bases from V and 4 bases from J; junction bases left unmatched: 3. DNA for the CDR3: TGTGCCACCAGTGATTATGGACTAGCGGGTTACAATGAGCAGTTCTTC. Its translation is CATSDYGLAGYNEQFF.

This clone came up once. The chain joins TRBV10-3 to TRBJ1-1; no firm D call. V lost 7 bases and J 2 bases, leaving 11 bases between the germline ends. This CDR3 contains 13 residues. Germline V gives CDR1 ENHRY, CDR2 SYGVKD. The CDR3 region has the DNA TGTGCCATCATGGGAGGGCCAAACACTGAAGCTTTCTTT. It translates to CAIMGGPNTEAFF.

The rearrangement joins TRBV7-8 to TRBJ1-3; the D is unclear. This CDR3 contains 15 residues. Germline assignment: CDR1 SGHVS and CDR2 FQNEAQ. Trimming took 4 bases from V and 5 from J, leaving 15 bases between them. This CDR3 reads CASSSERGARNTIYF. The CDR3, as DNA: TGTGCCAGCAGCTCTGAGCGGGGAGCGAGAAACACCATATATTTT.

The chain couples TRBV28 to TRBJ2-3, with TRBD2 identical over 9 bases. The CDR3 consists of 15 residues. V trimming: 3 bases; J trimming: 4 bases; junction bases outside the gene matches: 5. Germline assignment: CDR1 MDHEN and CDR2 SYDVKM. The CDR3 DNA is TGTGCCAGCAGTTTCGCGGGGGGGTTGGCAGATACGCAGTATTTT. This translates into CASSFAGGLADTQYF.

The V gene is TRBV27, the J gene TRBJ1-5; TRBD1 might be the D (5 bases). Germline values: CDR1 MNHEY, CDR2 SMNVEV (reference sequence). This CDR3 contains 14 residues. Trimming left V 5 bases short and J 1 base short, with 9 bases between. The CDR3 loop reads CASSQGESNQPQHF. DNA of the CDR3: TGTGCCAGCAGTCAAGGGGAGAGCAATCAGCCCCAGCATTTT.

This clone was recorded once. At the DNA level, this CDR3 is encoded by other sequences in the same sample as well. V gene TRBV9 combines with J gene TRBJ2-5, with 11 bases matching TRBD2. Germline lookup yields CDR1 SGDLS and CDR2 YYNGEE. The CDR3 has 16 residues. The V gene end was trimmed by 2 bases and the J gene end by 2 bases; junction bases not matched to a gene: 5. CDR3 residues: CASSVGLAGGQETQYF. Written as DNA, the CDR3 is TGTGCCAGCAGCGTCGGTCTAGCGGGGGGACAAGAGACCCAGTACTTC.

The chain carries TRBV5-1 and TRBJ2-5; D uncertain. The germline V gene has CDR1 SGHRS and CDR2 YFSETQ. CDR3 length equals 15 residues. V lost 0 bases, J lost 5 bases, and 14 bases lay in between. This CDR3 reads CASSLASVVGETQYF. The DNA of the CDR3 is TGCGCCAGCAGCTTGGCCTCGGTGGTAGGCGAGACCCAGTACTTC. Complete variable domain (other parts from reference TRBV5-1 and TRBJ2-5): KAGVTQTPRYLIKTRGQQVTLSCSPISGHRSVSWYQQTPGQGLQFLFEYFSETQRNKGNFPGRFSGRQFSNSRSEMNVSTLELGDSALYLCASSLASVVGETQYFGPGTRLLVL.

There are a few counts of this clone. The chain uses TRBV7-2 and TRBJ1-3; D unclear. This CDR3 has 12 residues. The V gene lost 5 bases and the J gene lost 2 bases, with 4 bases spanning the gap. Per the germline V gene, CDR1 is SGHTA and CDR2 is FQGNSA. DNA of the CDR3: TGTGCCAGCAGCCAGACTGGAAACACCATATATTTT. The encoded protein is CASSQTGNTIYF.

The chain has TRBV15 and TRBJ1-1; perhaps TRBD1 as D (5 bases). Trimming shortened V by 0 bases and J by 5 bases, and 7 bases separated the two germline ends. Germline V lookup: CDR1 LNHNV, CDR2 YYDKDF (reference sequence). The CDR3 spans 13 residues. The CDR3 sequence is CATSREGGTEAFF. DNA of the CDR3: TGTGCCACCAGCAGAGAGGGGGGGACTGAAGCTTTCTTT.

The J gene is TRBJ1-1, the V gene TRBV18; 12 nucleotides line up with TRBD1. CDR3 length equals 14 residues. Germline CDR1 reads KGHSH; CDR2 reads LQKENI. Unmatched junction bases numbered 3, after V lost 4 bases and J lost 6 bases. The CDR3 DNA follows: TGTGCCAGCTCACAGGGACAGGGGGCCCCTGAAGCTTTCTTT. The encoded protein is CASSQGQGAPEAFF.

The V call is TRBV10-3, the J call TRBJ1-4; D ambiguous. The V end lost 2 bases, the J end lost 5 bases, and 9 bases lay between the germline ends. Germline V CDR1 and CDR2: ENHRY, SYGVKD. The length of the CDR3 is 14 residues. CDR3 in amino acids: CAISEGRENEKLFF. CDR3 nucleotide sequence: TGTGCCATCAGTGAGGGACGGGAAAATGAAAAACTGTTTTTT.

The V gene is TRBV6-5, the J gene TRBJ2-3; 7 bases line up with TRBD1. Trimming cost V 6 bases and J 3 bases; bases outside gene matches: 9. CDR3 length: 15 residues. Germline loops: CDR1 MNHEY, CDR2 SVGAGI. The CDR3 here is CASRSRDSLTDTQYF. The CDR3 DNA reads TGTGCCAGCAGGAGCCGGGACAGCCTTACAGATACGCAGTATTTT.

V is TRBV5-6 and J is TRBJ2-7; D is perhaps TRBD1 (5 bases). The germline V gene encodes CDR1 SGHDT and CDR2 YYEEEE. The CDR3 has 14 residues. The germline V and J ends were trimmed by 0 bases and 5 bases, with 12 bases remaining between them. In nucleotides, the CDR3 is TGTGCCAGCAGCTTGGTTGACGACAGAGACGAGCAGTACTTC. This encodes CASSLVDDRDEQYF.

CDR3 DNA: TGCGCCAGCAGCTTGGCAGGGAACAATGAGCAGTTCTTC. This sequence encodes CASSLAGNNEQFF. The chain links TRBV5-1 to TRBJ2-1; D is perhaps TRBD1 (5 bases). The CDR3 totals 13 residues. V lost 0 bases and J lost 5, with 6 bases in between. The germline gives CDR1 SGHRS, CDR2 YFSETQ.

The V and J genes are TRBV13 and TRBJ2-7; no firm D call. From germline, CDR1 is PRHDT and CDR2 FYEKMQ (reference sequence). The CDR3 length is 13 residues. Trimming shortened V by 0 bases and J by 3 bases, and 6 bases separated the two germline ends. DNA for the CDR3: TGTGCCAGCAGCTTAGGGAACGACTACGAGCAGTACTTC. Amino acid sequence: CASSLGNDYEQYF.

The chain is built from TRBV7-8 and TRBJ1-6; D not resolved. CDR3 size: 15 residues. From germline, CDR1 is SGHVS and CDR2 FQNEAQ. Trimming stripped 1 base from V and 5 bases from J, with 9 bases between. The CDR3 bases are TGTGCCAGCAGCTTAGTTGAGGGTAATAATTCACCCCTCCACTTT. Protein: CASSLVEGNNSPLHF.

This clone was seen a single time. This rearrangement joins TRBV18 to TRBJ1-1; possible D gene TRBD1, 5 bases. CDR3 length: 14 residues. Trimming took off 3 bases at V and 5 bases at J, with 13 bases between the two ends. Per the germline V gene, CDR1 is KGHSH and CDR2 is LQKENI. CDR3 DNA sequence: TGTGCCAGCTCACCTTCGAGGGGAGAGACTGAAGCTTTCTTT. It encodes CASSPSRGETEAFF.